Detailed here is one TCR beta chain. The antigen remains undetermined. Germline V gene data show CDR1 as MNHNS and CDR2 as SASEGT. The CDR3 runs to 14 residues. Trimming shortened V by 8 bases and J by 0 bases, and 8 bases separated the two germline ends. This sample stems from a study of response to subunit inactivated influenza vaccine. Study conclusions and caveats: The authors suggested that few new T cells are recruited per seasonal influenza vaccination.

TCRdb recomputed calls from the RT-PCR reads with MiXCR, one row per CDR3 protein. The data hold about 480,000 distinct CDR3 sequences, with 25% observed a single time. The sample here was CD4+ T cells sorted from PBMCs, taken less than 6 days after vaccination. The chain couples TRBV6-1 to TRBJ2-6; D call uncertain. The source is a man aged 45-65 years who received an inactivated influenza vaccine. CDR3 in DNA: TGTGCCAGCGGCCAGGTCTCTGGGGCCAACGTCCTGACTTTC. This translates into CASGQVSGANVLTF.